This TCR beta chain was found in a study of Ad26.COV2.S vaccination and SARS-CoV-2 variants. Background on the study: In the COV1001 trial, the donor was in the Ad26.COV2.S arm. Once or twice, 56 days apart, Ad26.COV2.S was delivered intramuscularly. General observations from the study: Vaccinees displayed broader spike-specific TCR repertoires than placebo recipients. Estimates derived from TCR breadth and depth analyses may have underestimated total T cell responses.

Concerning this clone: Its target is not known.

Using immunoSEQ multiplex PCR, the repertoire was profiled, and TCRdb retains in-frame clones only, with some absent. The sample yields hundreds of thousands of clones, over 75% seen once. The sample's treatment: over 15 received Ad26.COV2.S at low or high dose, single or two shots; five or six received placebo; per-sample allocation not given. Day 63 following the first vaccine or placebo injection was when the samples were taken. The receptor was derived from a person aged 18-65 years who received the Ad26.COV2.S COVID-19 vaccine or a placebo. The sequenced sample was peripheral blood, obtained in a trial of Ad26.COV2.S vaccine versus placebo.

This CDR3 is CASTSRFVSREQYF. The CDR3 region has the DNA TGTGCCAGCACCTCGAGGTTCGTTTCGCGTGAGCAGTACTTC. V gene TRBV5-6 combines with J gene TRBJ2-7; no reliable D call. The CDR3 runs 14 residues. CDR1 and CDR2 from the germline V gene are SGHDT and YYEEEE. Trimming shortened V by 6 bases and J by 7 bases, and 20 bases separated the two germline ends. Supplemented by reference TRBV5-6 and TRBJ2-7, the full variable domain reads DAGVTQSPTHLIKTRGQQVTLRCSPKSGHDTVSWYQQALGQGPQFIFQYYEEEERQRGNFPDRFSGHQFPNYSSELNVNALLLGDSALYLCASTSRFVSREQYFGPGTRLTVT.